The 12 T cell receptor beta chains given below trace back to one sample, sequenced in a study of shared clonotypes between healthy human individuals. TCRdb's copy holds only in-frame clones and misses some; the assay was immunoSEQ multiplex PCR. The sample carries 2 million to 2.5 million clones, more than 85% recorded once. Material for sequencing was naive CD4+ T cells from PBMCs. The subset was: CD45RA+ positively selected. The receptors were gathered from a man aged 18 to 29 in good health. Some clones in this sample may be carry-over from other donors' samples.

The chain links TRBV30 to TRBJ2-1, with TRBD2 identical over 7 bases. Germline V gene sequence: CDR1 GTSNPN, CDR2 SVGIG (reference sequence). V shed 6 bases and J 4 bases; nucleotides not matched to a gene: 12. This CDR3 comprises 15 residues. The chain's CDR3 is CACGKRDTSYNEQFF. CDR3 nucleotides: TGTGCCTGCGGAAAGCGGGATACCTCGTACAATGAGCAGTTCTTC.

This chain links TRBV7-9 with TRBJ2-3, with 9 bases aligning to TRBD2. Germline V gene lookup returns CDR1 SEHNR and CDR2 FQNEAQ (reference sequence). The CDR3 contains 15 residues. With 5 bases clipped from V and 3 bases from J, the junction kept 6 bases outside the gene matches. For the CDR3, the DNA is TGTGCCAGCAGCCTAAGACTAGCGGATACAGATACGCAGTATTTT. Protein: CASSLRLADTDTQYF.

V usage is TRBV5-1 and J usage is TRBJ2-2; the match to TRBD2 covers 10 bases. V lost 4 bases and J lost 4; bases outside the gene matches: 4. The CDR3 covers 15 residues. From germline, CDR1 is SGHRS and CDR2 YFSETQ. The CDR3 nucleotides are TGCGCCAGCAGCCAGCTAGCGGGAGTCACCGGGGAGCTGTTTTTT. It encodes CASSQLAGVTGELFF.

The J gene is TRBJ1-4, the V gene TRBV7-8, with 12 positions matching TRBD1. Germline V gene lookup returns CDR1 SGHVS and CDR2 FQNEAQ. The CDR3 spans 15 residues. The V gene end was trimmed by 5 bases and the J gene end by 7 bases; junction bases not matched to a gene: 5. CDR3 region: CASSSRDRGLEKLFF. For the CDR3, the DNA is TGTGCCAGCAGCAGTAGGGACAGGGGGCTTGAAAAACTGTTTTTT.

This sequence joins TRBV28 and TRBJ2-1, with 8 nucleotides matching TRBD2. Germline V gene lookup returns CDR1 MDHEN and CDR2 SYDVKM. The CDR3 consists of 15 residues. The trim removed 7 bases at V and 4 bases at J, leaving 9 bases unmatched. In DNA form, the CDR3 reads TGTGCCAGCAACAGGGCAGCGGGGGCTTACAATGAGCAGTTCTTC. Protein sequence: CASNRAAGAYNEQFF.

The chain combines TRBV4-1 with TRBJ2-1; D ambiguous. The CDR3 sequence is 12 residues long. The germline V and J ends were trimmed by 1 base and 11 bases, with 9 bases remaining between them. CDR1 and CDR2 (germline): MGHRA, YSYEKL. Written as DNA, the CDR3 is TGCGCCAGCAGCCAAGTGACGGCTAAGCAGTTCTTC. This codes for CASSQVTAKQFF.

The chain links TRBV11-3 to TRBJ2-1; perhaps TRBD2 as D (6 bases). Trimming removed 1 base from V and 5 bases from J, with 6 bases in between. Germline V lookup: CDR1 SGHNT, CDR2 YENEEA. The CDR3 extends over 13 amino acids. CDR3 coding DNA: TGTGCCAGCAGCTTAGGACTAGACAATGAGCAGTTCTTC. Its translation is CASSLGLDNEQFF.

The V gene is TRBV9, the J gene TRBJ2-5; D unclear. The CDR3 extends over 15 amino acids. Germline CDR1 reads SGDLS; CDR2 reads YYNGEE. V dropped 4 bases and J dropped 5 bases, with 18 bases sitting between them. The CDR3 coding sequence is TGTGCCAGCAGCCCTATGACGACCGAGCCCGAGACCCAGTACTTC. It yields the protein CASSPMTTEPETQYF.

The rearrangement joins TRBV2 to TRBJ1-4, with TRBD1 matching 7 bases. V gave up 8 bases and J gave up 4 bases; unmatched junction bases: 7. The length of the CDR3 is 14 residues. The V gene's germline CDR1 is SNHLY and CDR2 FYNNEI. The CDR3 nucleotides read TGTGCCAGCGGGGGACAGCCCCTTAATGAAAAACTGTTTTTT. It is translated as CASGGQPLNEKLFF. Complete variable domain (other parts from reference TRBV2 and TRBJ1-4): EPEVTQTPSHQVTQMGQEVILRCVPISNHLYFYWYRQILGQKVEFLVSFYNNEISEKSEIFDDQFSVERPDGSNFTLKIRSTKLEDSAMYFCASGGQPLNEKLFFGSGTQLSVL.

V usage is TRBV10-1 and J usage is TRBJ2-1; D not resolved. The CDR3 runs 13 residues. Germline CDR1 is WNHNN and CDR2 is SYGVQD (reference sequence). Trimming removed 2 bases from V and 4 bases from J, with 6 bases in between. CDR3 sequence (DNA): TGCGCCAGCAGTGAGACTCTTTACAATGAGCAGTTCTTC. Its translation: CASSETLYNEQFF.

A remark on this clone: The sample carries other DNA sequences with the same CDR3. V usage is TRBV28 and J usage is TRBJ1-3; D is possibly TRBD1 (5 bases). The germline CDR1 and CDR2 sequences are MDHEN and SYDVKM. CDR3 length: 14 amino acids. V was shortened by 8 bases and J by 1 base, with 12 bases between the two germline ends. The CDR3 loop reads CASRPGGSGNTIYF. The CDR3 region has the DNA TGTGCCAGCCGCCCTGGGGGGTCTGGAAACACCATATATTTT.

This rearrangement joins TRBV5-1 to TRBJ2-7; either TRBD1 or TRBD2 may fit D (7 bases each). CDR3 length: 16 amino acids. From germline, CDR1 is SGHRS and CDR2 YFSETQ. Trimming shortened V by 2 bases and J by 2 bases, and 17 bases separated the two germline ends. Here the CDR3 DNA reads TGCGCCAGCAGCTTCCTCCAGGGGGGGGGAACCTACGAGCAGTACTTC. Its protein product is CASSFLQGGGTYEQYF.